This T cell receptor (beta chain) was retrieved from a study of blood T cell repertoires in COVID-19. The CDR3 covers 15 residues. With V trimmed by 4 bases and J by 5 bases, 6 bases remained unmatched. Germline V lookup: CDR1 MNHEY, CDR2 SVGEGT. Measured with immunoSEQ multiplex PCR; TCRdb has only the in-frame clones, and not every one. The table has 200,000 to 250,000 clones, 80% to 85% seen once; the top ten hold just under 20%. The V gene is TRBV6-2 or TRBV6-3, the J gene TRBJ2-3, with TRBD2 identical over 10 bases. Sample: peripheral blood. This TCR derives from a man aged 25 to 40 with active or convalescent COVID-19. In DNA, the CDR3 is TGTGCCAGCAGTTCCTCTAGCGGGGGTATAGATACGCAGTATTTT. It specifies CASSSSSGGIDTQYF.